One T cell receptor beta chain is described in this entry. The antigen is unknown. The CDR3 sequence is 15 residues long. Looked up from germline, CDR1 is MNHEY and CDR2 is SMNVEV (reference sequence). With 1 base removed from V and 0 bases from J, the gap between germline ends came to 7 bases. This specimen belongs to a study of T-cell memory formation after mild COVID-19. Across the study: Largely, the TCR clusters proved donor specific.

TCRdb ran MiXCR on the 5' RACE reads and lists one entry per CDR3 protein. The profile shows a few hundred thousand distinct CDR3 sequences, approximately 19% of them singletons. Broader study findings: The appearance of some responding clones in pre-infection memory suggested that cross-reactive memory joined. CM and EM subsets held most contracting CD4+ clones; EMRA held CD8+ ones.

What was sequenced was PBMCs or a T cell subset sorted from them (not recorded which). This sequence was found in a man between 18 and 29 years old who had mild COVID-19 (a few samples of this study predate the infection). Cell type and time point are not known. The V gene is TRBV27, the J gene TRBJ2-1, with D tentatively TRBD1 or TRBD2 (5 bases each). CDR3 residues: CASSLWGSSYNEQFF. The CDR3 coding sequence is TGTGCCAGCAGTTTATGGGGGAGCTCCTACAATGAGCAGTTCTTC.